One sample yielded the 8 T cell receptor beta chains listed below, sequenced in a study of blood T cell repertoires in COVID-19. The method was immunoSEQ multiplex PCR; TCRdb's version includes in-frame clones alone and lacks a portion of them. The sample contains around 97,000 clones, about 87% of which appear only once. Sample: peripheral blood. The receptors stem from a human donor in a cohort sampled during active COVID-19.

The genes are TRBV6-5 and TRBJ1-2; 8 bases fit TRBD1. Per germline, CDR1 MNHEY and CDR2 SVGAGI. The V and J ends lost 5 bases and 2 bases, in that order; junction bases with no gene match: 4. CDR3 length: 14 residues. The CDR3 region has the DNA TGTGCCAGCAGTCGCGGACAGGGCAACTATGGCTACACCTTC. It translates to CASSRGQGNYGYTF.

The chain carries TRBV25-1 and TRBJ1-4; 8 bases fit TRBD1. This CDR3 is built from 13 residues. Germline-derived CDR1 and CDR2 are MGHDK and SYGVNS. With 5 bases clipped from V and 10 bases from J, the junction kept 6 bases outside the gene matches. The CDR3 DNA reads TGTGCCAGCAGTTCAGGGGGCCTCGGAAAACTGTTTTTT. It specifies CASSSGGLGKLFF. Together with reference TRBV25-1 and TRBJ1-4, the CDR3 gives the full variable domain: EADIYQTPRYLVIGTGKKITLECSQTMGHDKMYWYQQDPGMELHLIHYSYGVNSTEKGDLSSESTVSRIRTEHFPLTLESARPSHTSQYLCASSSGGLGKLFFGSGTQLSVL.

This clone was detected once. The V and J genes are TRBV5-1 and TRBJ2-1; tentative D call: TRBD2 (5 bases). The CDR3 is 15 amino acids. Per germline, CDR1 SGHRS and CDR2 YFSETQ. The ends were cut back, 1 base at V and 9 bases at J, with 17 bases in the middle. The CDR3 sequence: CASSLSGEGSSEQFF. In nucleotides, the CDR3 is TGCGCCAGCAGCTTGTCGGGCGAGGGCTCGAGTGAGCAGTTCTTC.

The chain combines TRBV7-2 with TRBJ1-3; D uncertain. Germline values: CDR1 SGHTA, CDR2 FQGNSA. V lost 6 bases and J lost 4, with 16 bases in between. The CDR3 has 15 residues. The CDR3 protein is CASRFGPAGGNTIYF. In DNA, the CDR3 is TGTGCCAGCAGATTCGGGCCAGCGGGGGGAAACACCATATATTTT.

CDR3: CASSHPGGYSNQPQHF. The CDR3 DNA is TGCGCCAGCAGCCATCCGGGGGGGTACAGCAATCAGCCCCAGCATTTT. This chain links TRBV4-1 with TRBJ1-5; D may be TRBD1 (5 bases). Germline V gene data show CDR1 as MGHRA and CDR2 as YSYEKL. The CDR3 extends over 16 amino acids. V dropped 3 bases and J dropped 1 base, with 13 bases sitting between them.

This clone was seen once. V and J are TRBV7-6 and TRBJ2-2; a weak D match, TRBD2 (6 bases). The CDR3 has 15 residues. The V end was cut by 4 bases, the J end by 8 bases, with 17 bases between. Germline CDR1 SGHVS, CDR2 FNYEAQ. CDR3 coding DNA: TGTGCCAGCAGCTGGGACTCCACCCTGGCAGGGGAGCTGTTTTTT. Translated: CASSWDSTLAGELFF.

The CDR3 region has the DNA TGCAGCGTTGCCCCATCGGGGGGAACCTACGAGCAGTACTTC. It is translated as CSVAPSGGTYEQYF. The rearrangement joins TRBV29-1 to TRBJ2-7; 7 bases agree with TRBD2. The length of the CDR3 is 14 residues. V shed 4 bases, J shed 2 bases, and the junction held 8 bases outside the gene matches. CDR1 and CDR2 from the germline V gene are SQVTM and ANQGSEA.

The chain recombines TRBV7-3 with TRBJ2-1, with 11 bases lining up with TRBD2. The CDR3 loop spans 18 amino acids. With 4 bases clipped from V and 5 bases from J, the junction kept 13 bases outside the gene matches. The germline V gene encodes CDR1 SGHTA and CDR2 FQGTGA. The CDR3 reads CASSSLPGLAGSHNEQFF. In DNA form, the CDR3 reads TGTGCCAGCAGCTCCCTCCCCGGACTAGCGGGTTCCCACAATGAGCAGTTCTTC.